One sample yielded the 15 T cell receptor beta chains listed below, sequenced in a study of shared clonotypes between healthy human individuals. Generated by immunoSEQ multiplex PCR, the TCRdb table keeps only in-frame clones and is missing some. The table has hundreds of thousands of clones, 74% seen once. The sample comprised memory CD4+ T cells sorted from blood. Subset in this sample: CD45RA-negative fraction. The receptors come from a man younger than 45 in good health.

The chain uses TRBV4-3 and TRBJ2-1; tentative D call: TRBD2 (6 bases). Germline V gene sequence: CDR1 LGHNA, CDR2 YSLEER. V dropped 4 bases and J dropped 0 bases, with 13 bases sitting between them. This CDR3 is built from 16 residues. The CDR3 sequence: CASSRDSGISYNEQFF. In DNA, the CDR3 is TGCGCCAGCAGCCGAGATAGCGGAATCTCCTACAATGAGCAGTTCTTC.

This chain links TRBV5-1 with TRBJ2-1; D might be TRBD2 (6 bases). Germline V gene sequence: CDR1 SGHRS, CDR2 YFSETQ. Deletions cut 5 bases from V and 4 bases from J, with 13 bases between. The CDR3 runs 14 residues. CDR3 sequence: CASRREDHYNEQFF. CDR3 nucleotides: TGCGCCAGCAGAAGGGAGGATCATTACAATGAGCAGTTCTTC. Together with reference TRBV5-1 and TRBJ2-1, the CDR3 gives the full variable domain: KAGVTQTPRYLIKTRGQQVTLSCSPISGHRSVSWYQQTPGQGLQFLFEYFSETQRNKGNFPGRFSGRQFSNSRSEMNVSTLELGDSALYLCASRREDHYNEQFFGPGTRLTVL.

This chain joins TRBV2 and TRBJ2-1; no definite D call. This CDR3 has 13 residues. V lost 1 base to trimming and J lost 4 bases, with 5 bases between them. CDR1 and CDR2 from the germline V gene are SNHLY and FYNNEI. CDR3 bases: TGTGCCAGCAGTGAAGTGGCTTACAATGAGCAGTTCTTC. This gives the protein CASSEVAYNEQFF.

A note on this clone: Sequence at one end of the junction differs from germline and may be a read error. The V gene is TRBV6-1, the J gene TRBJ2-4; 8 nucleotides agree with TRBD1. Germline CDR1 is MNHNS and CDR2 is SASEGT. There are 14 residues in the CDR3. The CDR3 spells CASSDLPAGTGVSF. The DNA of the CDR3 is TGTGCCAGCAGCGACTTACCCGCCGGGACAGGTGTTAGCTTC.

This clone was detected only a few times. The chain employs TRBV15 and TRBJ2-1; 9 bases fit TRBD2. The V segment lost 3 bases and the J segment 10 bases; nucleotides outside the gene matches: 10. Germline assignment: CDR1 LNHNV and CDR2 YYDKDF (reference sequence). This CDR3 is 15 amino acids long. CDR3 coding DNA: TGTGCCACCAGCAGTATAGCGGGAGCGCAGATGGAGCAGTTCTTC. Amino acid sequence: CATSSIAGAQMEQFF.

The V gene is TRBV19, the J gene TRBJ2-7; 9 bases are shared with TRBD2. CDR1 and CDR2 from the germline V gene are LNHDA and SQIVND (reference sequence). The CDR3 loop spans 16 amino acids. The junction had 9 bases not matched to a gene; V was cut back by 0 bases and J by 6 bases. CDR3 in amino acids: CASSIDPGTSLGEQYF. CDR3 bases: TGTGCCAGTAGTATAGATCCCGGGACTAGCCTCGGCGAGCAGTACTTC.

CDR3 residues: CASSAPQGWGGYTF. The CDR3 DNA sequence: TGTGCCAGCAGCGCTCCACAGGGATGGGGTGGCTACACCTTC. The V and J genes are TRBV9 and TRBJ1-2, with a tentative D call TRBD1 (6 bases). In germline, CDR1 is SGDLS, CDR2 YYNGEE. CDR3 size: 14 residues. V lost 3 bases, J lost 7 bases, and 16 bases lay in between.

As for this clone: One junction end does not reproduce the germline sequence, and a read error may be involved. The gene calls are TRBV5-1 and TRBJ2-3; no definite D call. CDR3 length: 13 amino acids. The germline gives CDR1 SGHRS, CDR2 YFSETQ. The CDR3 loop is CASSFDSTYTQYF. DNA for the CDR3: TGCGCCAGCAGCTTTGACTCCACATATACGCAGTATTTT.

This clone was recorded at least ten times. Other DNA variants within this sample encode the same CDR3. CDR3 in amino acids: CASHRMMNTEAFF. The CDR3 DNA follows: TGTGCCAGTCACAGGATGATGAACACTGAAGCTTTCTTT. V is TRBV6-5 and J is TRBJ1-1, with D possibly matching TRBD1 (5 bases). The CDR3 consists of 13 residues. The ends were cut back, 9 bases at V and 0 bases at J, with 11 bases in the middle. Germline values: CDR1 MNHEY, CDR2 SVGAGI.

This chain links TRBV10-3 with TRBJ2-1; 10 positions agree with TRBD2. Trimming removed 6 bases from V and 7 bases from J; junction bases left unmatched: 12. The germline CDR1 and CDR2 sequences are ENHRY and SYGVKD. The CDR3 is 16 residues long. The CDR3 reads CAISAKREGLDNEQFF. CDR3 in DNA: TGTGCCATCAGCGCCAAGCGGGAGGGCCTGGATAATGAGCAGTTCTTC.

The V and J genes are TRBV28 and TRBJ2-7; TRBD2 matches 9 bases. J was trimmed by 3 bases and V by 2 bases; bases with no gene match: 5. Per germline, CDR1 MDHEN and CDR2 SYDVKM. CDR3 length equals 15 residues. The CDR3 loop is CASSLAGGLGYEQYF. The CDR3 DNA is TGTGCCAGCAGTTTAGCGGGAGGGCTCGGCTACGAGCAGTACTTC.

This clone was detected many times. V usage is TRBV4-3 and J usage is TRBJ2-7; the match to TRBD2 covers 7 bases. V gave up 1 base and J gave up 4 bases; unmatched junction bases: 4. CDR3 length: 14 residues. Germline CDR1 is LGHNA and CDR2 is YSLEER. CDR3 residues: CASSQVIGRYEQYF. The CDR3 DNA reads as TGCGCCAGCAGCCAAGTGATCGGGAGGTACGAGCAGTACTTC.

This clone was observed a few times. This chain joins TRBV2 and TRBJ1-2, with D unresolved. Per the germline V gene, CDR1 is SNHLY and CDR2 is FYNNEI. V shed 0 bases and J shed 4 bases, with 9 bases lying between them. This CDR3 comprises 14 residues. The CDR3 sequence is CASSEAAAGYGYTF. CDR3 DNA sequence: TGTGCCAGCAGTGAAGCAGCCGCGGGCTATGGCTACACCTTC.

V is TRBV18 and J is TRBJ2-6, with unresolved D. There are 15 residues in the CDR3. Germline-derived CDR1 and CDR2 are KGHSH and LQKENI. The germline V and J ends were trimmed by 1 base and 1 base, with 5 bases remaining between them. CDR3 protein: CASSPRTSGANVLTF. The CDR3 DNA is TGTGCCAGCTCACCACGCACTTCTGGGGCCAACGTCCTGACTTTC.

This chain links TRBV6-1 with TRBJ2-2; the D gene is possibly TRBD1 (6 bases). Looked up from germline, CDR1 is MNHNS and CDR2 is SASEGT. V was pared by 3 bases and J by 6 bases, with 11 bases between. This CDR3 has 14 residues. The CDR3 sequence is CASSEIPGAGELFF. For the CDR3, the DNA is TGTGCCAGCAGTGAGATTCCAGGGGCCGGGGAGCTGTTTTTT.